This is a list of T cell receptor beta chains from one sample in a study of early T cells in non-severe SARS-CoV-2 infection. In TCRdb, the 5' RACE reads were re-called with MiXCR into one record per CDR3 protein. The data show under 70,000 distinct CDR3 sequences, 15% seen once. Sequences were derived from whole blood, sampled at baseline. The receptor source for this set is an adult who was a healthcare worker with PCR-confirmed SARS-CoV-2 infection or an uninfected control (not recorded which). CDR3s include the opening cysteine and the closing phenylalanine or tryptophan. Each record gives: V gene, J gene, D gene, CDR3 protein. A D gene is named only where the DNA matches it firmly.

TRBV20-1	TRBJ2-7	TRBD1	CSANDGTGHYEQYF
TRBV27	TRBJ2-7	TRBD1	CASSLNPGTGYEQYF
TRBV5-1	TRBJ2-4	-	CASSLGEAKNIQYF
TRBV11-3	TRBJ2-1	TRBD2	CASSAGTSADEQFF
TRBV28	TRBJ2-2	-	CASSPPAVPNTGELFF
TRBV6-6	TRBJ2-7	TRBD1	CASSYSRDRASYEQYF
TRBV20-1	TRBJ2-3	-	CSAWGRSTDTQYF
TRBV10-2	TRBJ1-5	TRBD1	CASGDRGHNQPQHF
TRBV7-6	TRBJ1-3	TRBD1	CASSFTGQANTIYF
TRBV5-1	TRBJ1-2	-	CASSEGHYGYTF
TRBV28	TRBJ2-7	-	CASSFEETSYEQYF
TRBV30	TRBJ1-1	TRBD1	CAWKYSWDSQAFF
TRBV28	TRBJ2-5	TRBD2	CASRTSGKETQYF
TRBV24-1	TRBJ2-3	TRBD1	CATRDRGVEDTQYF
TRBV6-5	TRBJ2-7	-	CASSYGRSFEQYF
TRBV27	TRBJ2-7	TRBD2	CASSSTSGGFHEQYF
TRBV29-1	TRBJ2-5	-	CSVERGETQYF
TRBV7-7	TRBJ2-3	TRBD2	CASSQAGLHTDTQYF
TRBV7-9	TRBJ2-5	TRBD1	CASSLVQGETQYF
TRBV5-1	TRBJ2-7	-	CASSLEAGEYYEQYF
TRBV14	TRBJ2-1	-	CASSQLKYNEQFF
TRBV4-2	TRBJ2-5	-	CASSQGADQETQYF
TRBV27	TRBJ2-1	-	CASSLSRVHEQFF
TRBV7-8	TRBJ1-6	TRBD1	CASSYGQGSSPLHF
TRBV2	TRBJ2-7	TRBD1	CASSDGTGYEQYF
TRBV12-3/TRBV12-4	TRBJ2-1	TRBD2	CASSLLAGDGNEQFF
TRBV3-1	TRBJ2-2	TRBD2	CASSQTSGVNTGELFF
TRBV18	TRBJ1-3	-	CASSPAAQSSGNTIYF
TRBV28	TRBJ2-6	TRBD1	CASSSDRGTSSGANVLTF
TRBV6-5	TRBJ1-1	TRBD1	CASSYFRRGSTEAFF
TRBV29-1	TRBJ1-1	-	CSVERGGVNTEAFF
TRBV28	TRBJ2-2	TRBD1	CASSPGQSTGELFF
TRBV28	TRBJ1-2	TRBD1	CASTDTGAFYGYTF
TRBV5-1	TRBJ2-7	-	CASSLDPQGEQYF
TRBV5-4	TRBJ2-7	-	CASSLVRGQPYEQYF
TRBV7-9	TRBJ2-7	-	CASSFRGIPYEQYF
TRBV10-3	TRBJ2-7	-	CAIAQSKTDYEQYF
TRBV7-8	TRBJ1-4	TRBD1	CASTPDRENEKLFF
TRBV6-2/TRBV6-3	TRBJ2-7	-	CASSYRQAVTYEQYF
TRBV28	TRBJ1-2	-	CASRPGQTHYGYTF
TRBV7-3	TRBJ2-4	-	CASTSVGGPHYYF
TRBV7-2	TRBJ1-3	TRBD1	CASSQDRAGNTIYF
TRBV3-1	TRBJ2-1	-	CASSQDRVNEQFF
TRBV5-6	TRBJ1-3	-	CASSLAGTRGNTIYF
TRBV7-2	TRBJ2-7	TRBD2	CASSLHNLAGGPYNTQGEQYF
TRBV7-9	TRBJ2-1	-	CASRSGALYNEQFF